Below are 4 T cell receptor beta chains sequenced from a single sample in a study of post-analysis software for immune sequencing data. Overall study results and limits: Comparison of patients with controls showed about 5 TRBV segments more frequent in patients, TRBV5-6, TRBV5-1 and TRBV20-1 among them.

The TCR beta cDNA libraries contained unique molecular identifiers. TCRdb used MiXCR to reprocess the PCR reads, holding one entry per CDR3 protein. The table shows roughly 800,000 distinct CDR3 sequences, with 30% occurring only once. What these receptors recognize is not known. Sequenced input: blood. These TCRs come from a girl aged 5 to 17 with multiple sclerosis.

The V call is TRBV9, the J call TRBJ2-5; TRBD2 matches 7 bases. The germline CDR1 and CDR2 sequences are SGDLS and YYNGEE. With 0 bases clipped from V and 5 bases from J, the junction kept 4 bases outside the gene matches. This CDR3 has 14 residues. The chain's CDR3 is CASSVVAGDETQYF. CDR3 sequence (DNA): TGTGCCAGCAGCGTAGTTGCGGGAGACGAGACCCAGTACTTC.

The chain employs TRBV20-1 and TRBJ1-1; D is ambiguous. The CDR3 length is 13 residues. The germline gives CDR1 DFQATT, CDR2 SNEGSKA (reference sequence). Trimming left V 0 bases short and J 5 bases short, with 10 bases between. CDR3 DNA: TGCAGTGCTAGAGAAATCCCGGGGACTGAAGCTTTCTTT. The encoded protein is CSAREIPGTEAFF.

This rearrangement joins TRBV5-1 to TRBJ2-1, with D tentatively TRBD2 (6 bases). Trimming took off 2 bases at V and 13 bases at J, with 22 bases between the two ends. The CDR3 has 15 amino acids. Germline assignment: CDR1 SGHRS and CDR2 YFSETQ. In DNA, the CDR3 is TGCGCCAGCAGCTTCGGCGGGGCCCAACAAGAGACCCAGTTCTTC. Translated, it gives CASSFGGAQQETQFF. The variable domain in full, completed from reference TRBV5-1 and TRBJ2-1, reads KAGVTQTPRYLIKTRGQQVTLSCSPISGHRSVSWYQQTPGQGLQFLFEYFSETQRNKGNFPGRFSGRQFSNSRSEMNVSTLELGDSALYLCASSFGGAQQETQFFGPGTRLTVL.

This clonotype was counted at least ten times. This rearrangement joins TRBV29-1 to TRBJ2-7, with D possibly being TRBD2 (6 bases). V lost 3 bases and J lost 3, with 9 bases in between. This CDR3 region has 12 residues. Per germline, CDR1 SQVTM and CDR2 ANQGSEA. The CDR3 here is CSVETGVYEQYF. In DNA form, the CDR3 reads TGCAGCGTTGAGACGGGGGTCTACGAGCAGTACTTC.